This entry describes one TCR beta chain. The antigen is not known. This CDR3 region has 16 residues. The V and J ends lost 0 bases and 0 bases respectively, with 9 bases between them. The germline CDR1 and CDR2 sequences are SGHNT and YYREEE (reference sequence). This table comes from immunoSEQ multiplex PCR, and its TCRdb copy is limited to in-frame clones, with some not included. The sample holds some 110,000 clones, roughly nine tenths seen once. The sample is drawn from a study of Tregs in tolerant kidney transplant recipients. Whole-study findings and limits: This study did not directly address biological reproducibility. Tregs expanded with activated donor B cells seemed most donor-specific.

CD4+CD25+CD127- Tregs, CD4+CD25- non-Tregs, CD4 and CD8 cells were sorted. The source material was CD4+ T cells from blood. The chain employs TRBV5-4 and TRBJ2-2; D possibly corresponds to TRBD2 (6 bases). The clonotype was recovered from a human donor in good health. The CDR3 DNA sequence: TGTGCCAGCAGCTTGGCCCGGGGGTCGAACACCGGGGAGCTGTTTTTT. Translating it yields CASSLARGSNTGELFF.